This T cell receptor beta chain was documented in a study of cytomegalovirus exposure and HLA in healthy donors. The primer mix had 60 Vbeta and 13 Jbeta primers. TCRdb's table, derived via immunoSEQ multiplex PCR, lists solely in-frame clones and lacks some. Of a few hundred thousand clones listed, roughly 79% were seen once; the top ten hold around 1.8%. Per the germline V gene, CDR1 is MDHEN and CDR2 is SYDVKM. J was trimmed by 5 bases and V by 2 bases; bases with no gene match: 2. The CDR3 has 14 residues. The sample holds one count of this clone. The chain combines TRBV28 with TRBJ2-2; 7 bases are shared with TRBD1. The receptor comes from a man aged 18 to 35 in good health and CMV-seronegative. The sequenced sample consisted of PBMCs. DNA of the CDR3: TGTGCCAGCAGTTTACAGGGGGATACCGGGGAGCTGTTTTTT. It codes for CASSLQGDTGELFF. The variable domain in full, with the rest retrieved from reference TRBV28 and TRBJ2-2, is DVKVTQSSRYLVKRTGEKVFLECVQDMDHENMFWYRQDPGLGLRLIYFSYDVKMKEKGDIPEGYSVSREKKERFSLILESASTNQTSMYLCASSLQGDTGELFFGEGSRLTVL.